Listed below are T cell receptor beta chains from one sample, sequenced in a study of blood T cell repertoires in COVID-19. Sequencing used immunoSEQ multiplex PCR; TCRdb keeps in-frame clones, though not all of them. Of more than 85,000 clones in the sample, 84% were seen once. The source material was peripheral blood. Receptors originate from a man between 60 and 75 years old with acute or convalescent COVID-19. The CDR3 runs from the conserved cysteine through the conserved F or W. Fields, in order: CDR3 protein, CDR3 DNA, clone size, V gene, J gene, CDR3 length, D gene. D genes are given only for firm matches. Clone size is shown for a subset of rows, as once, few, many or a class of expanded clone.

CASSVAAGTGELFF,TGTGCCAGCAGCGTAGCAGCGGGGACCGGGGAGCTGTTTTTT,NA,TRBV9,TRBJ2-2,14,TRBD2
CASSFGLAGGSYNEQFF,TGTGCCAGCAGCTTTGGGCTAGCGGGGGGCTCCTACAATGAGCAGTTCTTC,NA,TRBV7-9,TRBJ2-1,17,TRBD2
CASSPLAGVSYNEQFF,TGCGCCAGCAGCCCATTAGCGGGGGTCTCCTACAATGAGCAGTTCTTC,NA,TRBV4-1,TRBJ2-1,16,TRBD2
CASRFLSNQPQHF,TGTGCCAGTAGGTTTCTTAGCAATCAGCCCCAGCATTTT,NA,TRBV19,TRBJ1-5,13,NA
CASSSTDGVGNTIYF,TGTGCCAGCAGCTCCACCGACGGGGTAGGAAACACCATATATTTT,NA,TRBV13,TRBJ1-3,15,NA
CASSYTTSGGADTQYF,TGTGCCAGCAGCTATACTACTAGCGGGGGGGCAGATACGCAGTATTTT,NA,TRBV11-3,TRBJ2-3,16,TRBD2
CASSLAQGLAGTYNEQFF,TGTGCCAGCAGCTTAGCGCAGGGACTAGCGGGTACCTACAATGAGCAGTTCTTC,NA,TRBV7-9,TRBJ2-1,18,TRBD2
CASSGDRVVTEAFF,TGTGCCAGCTCAGGTGACAGGGTGGTCACTGAAGCTTTCTTT,NA,TRBV6-6,TRBJ1-1,14,TRBD1
CASSLARDKNEQFF,TGTGCCAGCAGCTTAGCGAGGGACAAAAATGAGCAGTTCTTC,NA,TRBV7-3,TRBJ2-1,14,NA
CSATRGGASTDTQYF,TGCAGCGCGACTCGGGGGGGAGCTAGCACAGATACGCAGTATTTT,NA,TRBV29-1,TRBJ2-3,15,TRBD2
CASTTGQSGPQHF,TGTGCCAGCACCACGGGACAGTCGGGGCCCCAGCATTTT,once,TRBV6-5,TRBJ1-5,13,TRBD1
CASKAAGRGGDTEAFF,TGTGCCAGTAAAGCGGCCGGTCGAGGGGGGGACACTGAAGCTTTCTTT,NA,TRBV19,TRBJ1-1,16,NA
CASSSDRGNVNEQFF,TGTGCCAGCAGCTCCGACAGGGGGAACGTTAATGAGCAGTTCTTC,NA,TRBV7-3,TRBJ2-1,15,TRBD1
CASSIQGFYGYTF,TGTGCCAGTAGTATACAGGGCTTCTATGGCTACACCTTC,NA,TRBV19,TRBJ1-2,13,NA
CASSQVDWDNEQFF,TGCGCCAGCAGCCAAGTGGACTGGGATAATGAGCAGTTCTTC,few,TRBV4-1,TRBJ2-1,14,NA
CASSAGQGQFEKLFF,TGTGCCAGCAGCGCCGGACAGGGACAATTTGAAAAACTGTTTTTT,NA,TRBV9,TRBJ1-4,15,TRBD1
CASSQRGRGAQSTDTQYF,TGTGCCAGCAGCCAGAGGGGACGGGGGGCGCAGTCCACAGATACGCAGTATTTT,NA,TRBV3-1/TRBV3-2,TRBJ2-3,18,NA
CASKLRQLNTEAFF,TGTGCCAGCAAGTTGAGACAACTGAACACTGAAGCTTTCTTT,NA,TRBV6-5,TRBJ1-1,14,NA
CASGNGRDNEKLFF,TGTGCCAGCGGGAATGGCAGGGATAATGAAAAACTGTTTTTT,NA,TRBV6-5,TRBJ1-4,14,NA
CASSLTRVTTGGTEAFF,TGTGCCAGCAGCCTCACCAGGGTCACTACAGGGGGCACTGAAGCTTTCTTT,NA,TRBV7-2,TRBJ1-1,17,TRBD1
CASSRSATGGDYEQYF,TGTGCCAGCAGTCGCTCTGCGACAGGGGGAGACTACGAGCAGTACTTC,NA,TRBV27,TRBJ2-7,16,TRBD1
CASTTPGVNEQFF,TGTGCCAGCACCACCCCGGGGGTCAATGAGCAGTTCTTC,NA,TRBV7-2,TRBJ2-1,13,NA
CASSEGIGRGLKNSPLHF,TGTGCCAGCAGTGAAGGAATTGGCAGGGGGCTTAAGAATTCACCCCTCCACTTT,NA,TRBV6-1,TRBJ1-6,18,TRBD1
CASSSGQGTSYSNQPQHF,TGTGCCAGCAGTTCAGGACAGGGGACGTCTTATAGCAATCAGCCCCAGCATTTT,NA,TRBV6-2/TRBV6-3,TRBJ1-5,18,TRBD1
CASSADSPGGETQYF,TGTGCCAGCAGCGCGGACAGTCCCGGCGGAGAGACCCAGTACTTC,NA,TRBV9,TRBJ2-5,15,NA
CACRESSYNSPLHF,TGTGCCTGCCGGGAGAGCTCCTATAATTCACCCCTCCACTTT,NA,TRBV19,TRBJ1-6,14,NA
CASNNRDKNTGELFF,TGTGCCAGCAACAACCGGGACAAGAACACCGGGGAGCTGTTTTTT,NA,TRBV6-5,TRBJ2-2,15,NA
CASSYAGRPRTGELFF,TGTGCCAGCAGTTACGCCGGAAGGCCGAGGACCGGGGAGCTGTTTTTT,NA,TRBV6-2/TRBV6-3,TRBJ2-2,16,NA
CASRVKTTGANVLTF,TGTGCCAGCAGGGTAAAAACAACTGGGGCCAACGTCCTGACTTTC,NA,TRBV2,TRBJ2-6,15,NA
CASRPGQGDSPLHF,TGTGCCAGCAGACCTGGACAGGGAGATTCACCCCTCCACTTT,few,TRBV7-2,TRBJ1-6,14,TRBD1
CASSLTIGGVSDNEQFF,TGCGCCAGCAGCTTAACAATTGGGGGGGTCAGCGACAATGAGCAGTTCTTC,NA,TRBV5-1,TRBJ2-1,17,TRBD2
CASSLGTGSQPQHF,TGCGCCAGCAGCTTGGGAACAGGGTCCCAGCCCCAGCATTTT,NA,TRBV5-1,TRBJ1-5,14,NA
CASSLPGVIPNYGYTF,TGCGCCAGCAGCTTACCGGGGGTTATACCCAACTATGGCTACACCTTC,NA,TRBV5-1,TRBJ1-2,16,NA
CASSGQGNYGYTF,TGTGCCAGCAGTGGACAGGGAAACTATGGCTACACCTTC,NA,TRBV2,TRBJ1-2,13,TRBD1
CASSPRTSGAYEQYF,TGTGCCAGCTCACCGCGGACTAGCGGCGCCTACGAGCAGTACTTC,few,TRBV18,TRBJ2-7,15,TRBD2
CASSSYNGELFF,TGTGCCAGCAGCTCGTATAATGGGGAGCTGTTTTTT,NA,TRBV7-2,TRBJ2-2,12,NA
CASSYTGSQETQYF,TGTGCCAGCAGTTACACAGGCAGCCAAGAGACCCAGTACTTC,NA,TRBV6-2/TRBV6-3,TRBJ2-5,14,NA
CASSQWGHPTRYEQFF,TGTGCCAGCAGCCAATGGGGACACCCAACAAGATATGAGCAGTTCTTC,NA,TRBV4-2,TRBJ2-1,16,NA
CASRTARWGPQHF,TGTGCCAGCAGGACAGCCCGGTGGGGGCCCCAGCATTTT,NA,TRBV28,TRBJ1-5,13,NA
CASSQDSGGPIYEQYF,TGTGCCAGCAGCCAAGACAGCGGGGGCCCAATCTACGAGCAGTACTTC,once,TRBV3-1/TRBV3-2,TRBJ2-7,16,TRBD2
CASSSSLRTGGNSPLHF,TGTGCCAGCAGTTCCAGTCTACGGACAGGGGGTAATTCACCCCTCCACTTT,few,TRBV6-2/TRBV6-3,TRBJ1-6,17,TRBD1
CASSYYAGVSSYEQYF,TGTGCCAGCAGTTACTATGCAGGGGTAAGCTCCTACGAGCAGTACTTC,NA,TRBV6-5,TRBJ2-7,16,NA
CASSQDPANYGYTF,TGCGCCAGCAGCCAAGATCCAGCTAACTATGGCTACACCTTC,NA,TRBV4-1,TRBJ1-2,14,NA
CASSSLIGSNQPQHF,TGTGCCAGCAGCTCACTAATAGGTAGCAATCAGCCCCAGCATTTT,NA,TRBV6-6,TRBJ1-5,15,NA
CASSLATSKNIQYF,TGTGCCAGCAGCTTGGCCACTTCCAAAAACATTCAGTACTTC,NA,TRBV5-4,TRBJ2-4,14,NA
CASSSGVLLGQETQYF,TGTGCCAGCAGCTCGGGGGTACTTTTAGGACAAGAGACCCAGTACTTC,NA,TRBV7-3,TRBJ2-5,16,NA
CASSPQGRGGRWVKDEQFF,TGTGCCAGCAGCCCCCAAGGGCGGGGGGGCCGTTGGGTCAAGGATGAGCAGTTCTTC,NA,TRBV9,TRBJ2-1,19,TRBD2
CASSASSYEQYF,TGTGCCAGCAGCGCGAGCTCCTACGAGCAGTACTTC,NA,TRBV7-2,TRBJ2-7,12,NA
CASRLGTDLYEQYF,TGTGCCAGCAGGCTCGGGACTGACCTCTACGAGCAGTACTTC,NA,TRBV27,TRBJ2-7,14,NA
CASSSWWLGGNRNSPLHF,TGTGCCAGCAGCTCTTGGTGGTTAGGGGGCAATCGTAATTCACCCCTCCACTTT,few,TRBV5-5,TRBJ1-6,18,TRBD1